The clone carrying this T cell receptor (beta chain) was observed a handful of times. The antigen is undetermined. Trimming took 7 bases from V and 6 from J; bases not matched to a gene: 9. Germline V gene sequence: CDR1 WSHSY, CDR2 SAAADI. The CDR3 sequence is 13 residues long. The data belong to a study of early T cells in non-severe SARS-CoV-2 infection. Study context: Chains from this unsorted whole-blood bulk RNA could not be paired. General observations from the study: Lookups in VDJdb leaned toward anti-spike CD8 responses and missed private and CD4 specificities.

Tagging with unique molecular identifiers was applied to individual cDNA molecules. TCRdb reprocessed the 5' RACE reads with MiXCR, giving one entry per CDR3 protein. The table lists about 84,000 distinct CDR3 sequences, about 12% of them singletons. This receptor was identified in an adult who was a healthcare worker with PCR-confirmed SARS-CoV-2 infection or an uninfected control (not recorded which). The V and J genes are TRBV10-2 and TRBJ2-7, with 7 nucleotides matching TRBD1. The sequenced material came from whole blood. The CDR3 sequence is CASTPGGGGEQYF. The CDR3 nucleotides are TGCGCCAGCACCCCAGGGGGTGGGGGCGAGCAGTACTTC.